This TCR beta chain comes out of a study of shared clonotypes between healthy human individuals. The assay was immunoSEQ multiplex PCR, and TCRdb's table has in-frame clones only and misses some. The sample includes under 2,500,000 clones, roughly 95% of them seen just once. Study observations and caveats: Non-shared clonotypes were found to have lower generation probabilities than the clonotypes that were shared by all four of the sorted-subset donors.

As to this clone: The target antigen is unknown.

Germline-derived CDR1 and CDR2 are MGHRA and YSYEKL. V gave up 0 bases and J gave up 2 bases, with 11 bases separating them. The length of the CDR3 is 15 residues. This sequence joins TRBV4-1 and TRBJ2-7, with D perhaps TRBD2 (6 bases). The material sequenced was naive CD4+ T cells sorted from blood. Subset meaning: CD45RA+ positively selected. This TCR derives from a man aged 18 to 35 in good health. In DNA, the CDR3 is TGCGCCAGCAGCCAAGAAACGGGAGCTCCCTACGAGCAGTACTTC. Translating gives CASSQETGAPYEQYF.